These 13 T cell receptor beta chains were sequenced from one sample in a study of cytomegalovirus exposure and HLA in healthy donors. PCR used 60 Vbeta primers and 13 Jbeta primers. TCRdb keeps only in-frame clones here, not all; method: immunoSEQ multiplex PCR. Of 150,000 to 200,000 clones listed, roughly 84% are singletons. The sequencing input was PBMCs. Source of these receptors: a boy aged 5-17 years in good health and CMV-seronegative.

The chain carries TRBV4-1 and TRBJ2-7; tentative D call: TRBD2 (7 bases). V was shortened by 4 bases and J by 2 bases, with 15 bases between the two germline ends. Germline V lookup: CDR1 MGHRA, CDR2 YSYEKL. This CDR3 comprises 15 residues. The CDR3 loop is CASSPGRGAPYEQYF. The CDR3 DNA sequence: TGCGCCAGCAGCCCAGGACGGGGGGCCCCCTACGAGCAGTACTTC.

DNA for the CDR3: TGTGCCAGCAGTGAGGAGGGTGGTGGGGCCAACGTCCTGACTTTC. It encodes CASSEEGGGANVLTF. The chain has TRBV6-1 and TRBJ2-6, with D maybe TRBD2 (6 bases). V lost 3 bases, J lost 3 bases, and 9 bases lay in between. CDR3 length: 15 amino acids. Germline CDR1 is MNHNS and CDR2 is SASEGT.

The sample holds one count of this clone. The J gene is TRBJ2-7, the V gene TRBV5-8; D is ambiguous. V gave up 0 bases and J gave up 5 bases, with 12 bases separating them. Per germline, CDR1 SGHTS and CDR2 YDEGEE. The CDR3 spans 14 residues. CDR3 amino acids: CASSLGEFRDEQYF. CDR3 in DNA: TGTGCCAGCAGCTTGGGCGAGTTTCGGGACGAGCAGTACTTC.

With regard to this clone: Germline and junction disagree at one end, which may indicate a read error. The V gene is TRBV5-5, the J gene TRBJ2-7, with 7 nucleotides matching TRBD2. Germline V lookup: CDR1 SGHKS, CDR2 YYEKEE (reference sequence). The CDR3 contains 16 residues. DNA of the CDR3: TGTGCCAGCAACTTGGGCGGGGGACTATTCTTCTACGAGCAGTACTTC. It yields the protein CASNLGGGLFFYEQYF.

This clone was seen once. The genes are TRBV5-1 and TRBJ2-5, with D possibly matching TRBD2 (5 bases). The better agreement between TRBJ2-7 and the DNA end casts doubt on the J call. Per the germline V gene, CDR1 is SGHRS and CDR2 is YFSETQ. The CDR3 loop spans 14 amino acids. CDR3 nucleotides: TGCGCCAGCAGCTTGCTCGGGGAATCCTACGAGCAGTACTTC. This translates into CASSLLGESYEQYF.

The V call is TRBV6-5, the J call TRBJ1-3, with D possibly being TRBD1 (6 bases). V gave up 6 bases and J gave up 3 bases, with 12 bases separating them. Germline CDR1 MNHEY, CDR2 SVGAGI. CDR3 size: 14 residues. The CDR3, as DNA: TGTGCCAGCAGCCTGACAGGCTTTGGAAACACCATATATTTT. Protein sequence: CASSLTGFGNTIYF.

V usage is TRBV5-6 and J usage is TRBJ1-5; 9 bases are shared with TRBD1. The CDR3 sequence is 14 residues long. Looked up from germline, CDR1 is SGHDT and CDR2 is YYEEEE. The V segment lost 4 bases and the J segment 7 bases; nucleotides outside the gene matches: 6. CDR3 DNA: TGTGCCAGCAGCGCCGGGACAGGGCCCCAGCCCCAGCATTTT. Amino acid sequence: CASSAGTGPQPQHF.

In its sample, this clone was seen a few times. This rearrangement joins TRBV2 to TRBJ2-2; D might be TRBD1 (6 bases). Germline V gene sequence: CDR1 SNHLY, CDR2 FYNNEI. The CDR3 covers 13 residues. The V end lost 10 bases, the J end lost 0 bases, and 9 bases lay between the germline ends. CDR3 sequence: CAMDSPNTGELFF. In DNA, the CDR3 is TGTGCCATGGACAGCCCGAACACCGGGGAGCTGTTTTTT.

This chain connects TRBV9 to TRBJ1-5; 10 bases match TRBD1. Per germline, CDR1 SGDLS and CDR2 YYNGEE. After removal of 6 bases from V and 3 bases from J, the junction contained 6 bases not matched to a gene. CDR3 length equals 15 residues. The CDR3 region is CASTPGTGDNQPQHF. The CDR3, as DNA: TGTGCCAGCACTCCCGGGACAGGGGACAATCAGCCCCAGCATTTT.

CDR3 bases: TGTGCCAGTAGCACGACAGGGGACCTCAATCAGCCCCAGCATTTT. This encodes CASSTTGDLNQPQHF. The chain employs TRBV19 and TRBJ1-5, with 8 bases aligning to TRBD1. Germline CDR1 reads LNHDA; CDR2 reads SQIVND (reference sequence). V lost 6 bases to trimming and J lost 3 bases; unmatched junction nucleotides: 7. The CDR3 has 15 amino acids.

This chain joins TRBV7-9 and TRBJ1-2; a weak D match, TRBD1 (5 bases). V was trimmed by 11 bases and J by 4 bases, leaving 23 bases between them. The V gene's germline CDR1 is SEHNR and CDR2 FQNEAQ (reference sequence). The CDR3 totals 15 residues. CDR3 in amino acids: CAAGGNPTEPYGYTF. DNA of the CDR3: TGTGCCGCCGGGGGGAACCCGACGGAGCCCTATGGCTACACCTTC.

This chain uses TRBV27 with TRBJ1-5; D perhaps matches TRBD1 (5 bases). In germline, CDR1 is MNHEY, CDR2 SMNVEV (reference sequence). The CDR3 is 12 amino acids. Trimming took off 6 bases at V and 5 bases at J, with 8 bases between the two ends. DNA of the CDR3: TGTGCCAGCAGAACGGGGGATCAGCCCCAGCATTTT. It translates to CASRTGDQPQHF.

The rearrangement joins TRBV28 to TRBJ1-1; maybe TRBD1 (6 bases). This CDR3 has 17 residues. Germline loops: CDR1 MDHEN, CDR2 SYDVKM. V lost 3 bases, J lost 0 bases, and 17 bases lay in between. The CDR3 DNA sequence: TGTGCCAGCAGTTTCCTCCCGGGACACAGCATGAACACTGAAGCTTTCTTT. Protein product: CASSFLPGHSMNTEAFF.